The 19 T cell receptor beta chains given below trace back to one sample, sequenced in a study of T-cell memory formation after mild COVID-19. One entry per CDR3 protein, called by TCRdb with MiXCR from the 5' RACE reads. The sample lists about 260,000 distinct CDR3 sequences; over 15% were seen once. Sequences were obtained from PBMCs or a T cell subset sorted from them (not recorded which). These receptors all stem from a young man who had mild COVID-19 (a few samples of this study predate the infection). Cell type and time point are not known.

The table lists this clonotype with a few counts. The chain combines TRBV4-3 with TRBJ2-2; TRBD2 is a possible D gene (5 bases). V shed 1 base and J shed 7 bases, with 10 bases lying between them. The CDR3 spans 14 residues. Germline-derived CDR1 and CDR2 are LGHNA and YSLEER. The CDR3 DNA reads as TGCGCCAGCAGCCAAGGTCCTAGCCACGGGGAGCTGTTTTTT. Translated, it gives CASSQGPSHGELFF.

The chain employs TRBV6-2 or TRBV6-3 and TRBJ2-7; D might be TRBD2 (6 bases). V dropped 2 bases and J dropped 4 bases, with 15 bases sitting between them. This CDR3 is 15 amino acids long. Germline CDR1 reads MNHEY; CDR2 reads SVGEGT. This CDR3 is CASSYPPDGGYEQYV. CDR3 nucleotide sequence: TGTGCCAGCAGTTACCCCCCCGACGGGGGATACGAGCAGTACGTC.

This clonotype was observed a few times. The J gene is TRBJ2-3, the V gene TRBV27, with D hard to call. CDR3 size: 16 residues. Germline V gene lookup returns CDR1 MNHEY and CDR2 SMNVEV (reference sequence). The ends were cut back, 3 bases at V and 3 bases at J, with 16 bases in the middle. The CDR3 sequence: CASSFFPPRGTDTQYF. CDR3 DNA sequence: TGTGCCAGCAGTTTCTTCCCCCCCAGAGGAACAGATACGCAGTATTTT.

The V call is TRBV20-1, the J call TRBJ1-1; no definite D call. CDR3 size: 13 residues. Germline CDR1 DFQATT, CDR2 SNEGSKA (reference sequence). Between the trimmed V and J ends, which lost 0 bases and 1 base, there was a span of 6 bases. The CDR3 DNA is TGCAGTGCTAGAGAGGCCGGGAACACTGAAGCTTTCTTT. This codes for CSAREAGNTEAFF.

The table lists this clonotype with a few counts. The V call is TRBV6-5, the J call TRBJ1-2; 12 bases align to TRBD1. The V gene end was trimmed by 6 bases and the J gene end by 6 bases; junction bases not matched to a gene: 17. CDR3 length: 18 residues. Germline V gene sequence: CDR1 MNHEY, CDR2 SVGAGI. CDR3 in DNA: TGTGCCAGCAGCGTCGCGCCGACCGGGACAGGGGGCGCAAATGGCTACACCTTC. Translation gives CASSVAPTGTGGANGYTF.

The CDR3 sequence is CASSSLPGGDQETQYF. In DNA form, the CDR3 reads TGTGCCAGCAGCTCTCTCCCCGGGGGAGATCAAGAGACCCAGTACTTC. The genes are TRBV7-3 and TRBJ2-5; D may be TRBD2 (6 bases). Per the germline V gene, CDR1 is SGHTA and CDR2 is FQGTGA. Trimming cost V 4 bases and J 2 bases, with 17 bases left between them. The CDR3 length is 16 residues.

This clonotype was recorded a few times. The chain couples TRBV5-1 to TRBJ1-2; no definite D call. CDR1 and CDR2 from the germline V gene are SGHRS and YFSETQ. The V end was cut by 4 bases, the J end by 2 bases, with 6 bases between. CDR3 length: 12 amino acids. The CDR3 DNA sequence: TGCGCCAGCAGCACCGACAACTATGGCTACACCTTC. Protein: CASSTDNYGYTF.

The chain joins TRBV6-5 to TRBJ1-2; possible D gene TRBD1, 5 bases. The CDR3 sequence is 13 residues long. Per germline, CDR1 MNHEY and CDR2 SVGAGI. V gave up 8 bases and J gave up 6 bases, with 16 bases separating them. This CDR3 reads CASGLWGVDGYTF. Here the CDR3 DNA reads TGTGCCAGCGGACTGTGGGGCGTGGATGGCTACACCTTC.

The table lists this clonotype with a few counts. V usage is TRBV15 and J usage is TRBJ2-5; D may match TRBD1 or TRBD2 (5 bases each). V was clipped by 9 bases and J by 6 bases, with 14 bases between them. The CDR3 is 12 residues long. Germline lookup yields CDR1 LNHNV and CDR2 YYDKDF (reference sequence). The CDR3 sequence: CATGESKKTQYF. The CDR3 DNA follows: TGTGCCACGGGGGAGAGCAAAAAGACCCAGTACTTC.

This clonotype was observed a few times. J is TRBJ2-1 and V is TRBV7-2, with D maybe TRBD1 (5 bases). The germline gives CDR1 SGHTA, CDR2 FQGNSA. The CDR3 extends over 16 amino acids. V lost 3 bases, J lost 0 bases, and 12 bases lay in between. The DNA of the CDR3 is TGTGCCAGCAGCTTGACAGCCCTGAGCTCCTACAATGAGCAGTTCTTC. Residues: CASSLTALSSYNEQFF.

The sample holds a few counts of this clonotype. The rearrangement uses TRBV30 and TRBJ2-3, with 7 bases matching TRBD2. CDR3 size: 12 residues. The V gene's germline CDR1 is GTSNPN and CDR2 SVGIG (reference sequence). Trimming at V came to 3 bases and at J to 11 bases, leaving 8 bases not matched to a gene. CDR3: CAWSISGIGQYF. For the CDR3, the DNA is TGTGCCTGGAGCATCAGCGGGATTGGGCAGTATTTT.

This chain connects TRBV4-3 to TRBJ1-6; a possible D gene is TRBD1 (5 bases). This CDR3 region has 15 residues. Germline assignment: CDR1 LGHNA and CDR2 YSLEER. Trimming left V 0 bases short and J 9 bases short, with 12 bases between. CDR3 coding DNA: TGCGCCAGCAGCCAAGATCAGGGTTTGGGTTCACCCCTCCACTTT. As protein: CASSQDQGLGSPLHF.

V usage is TRBV28 and J usage is TRBJ2-1; D is unresolved. V gave up 8 bases and J gave up 6 bases, with 8 bases separating them. Germline V gives CDR1 MDHEN, CDR2 SYDVKM. The CDR3 loop spans 11 amino acids. The CDR3 sequence: CASYYLNEQFF. CDR3 bases: TGTGCCAGCTACTACCTCAATGAGCAGTTCTTC.

This clonotype occurred a few times. The J gene is TRBJ2-5, the V gene TRBV11-2, with no clear D. V was cut by 2 bases and J by 3 bases, with 10 bases left in between. This CDR3 is built from 14 residues. The germline V gene encodes CDR1 SGHAT and CDR2 FQNNGV. CDR3 bases: TGTGCCAGCAGCTTAATGATGGCGGAAGAGACCCAGTACTTC. Protein product: CASSLMMAEETQYF.

The rearrangement uses TRBV7-9 and TRBJ1-2; tentatively, D is TRBD1 (5 bases). CDR3 length: 12 residues. V was pared by 6 bases and J by 8 bases, with 13 bases between. The germline V gene encodes CDR1 SEHNR and CDR2 FQNEAQ (reference sequence). The CDR3 here is CASRGERGGYTF. CDR3 in DNA: TGTGCCAGCAGAGGAGAACGGGGCGGCTACACCTTC. Full variable domain (missing parts from reference TRBV7-9 and TRBJ1-2): DTGVSQNPRHKITKRGQNVTFRCDPISEHNRLYWYRQTLGQGPEFLTYFQNEAQLEKSRLLSDRFSAERPKGSFSTLEIQRTEQGDSAMYLCASRGERGGYTFGSGTRLTVV.

The rearrangement joins TRBV3-1 to TRBJ2-5; D might be TRBD1 or TRBD2, each matching 5 bases. This CDR3 region has 15 residues. Germline CDR1 and CDR2: LGHDT and YNNKEL (reference sequence). Trimming removed 0 bases from V and 4 bases from J, with 12 bases in between. The CDR3 nucleotides are TGTGCCAGCAGCCAAGACGAGGGGAGCGGAGAGACCCAGTACTTC. Encoded protein: CASSQDEGSGETQYF.

This clonotype was observed a few times. The V and J genes are TRBV14 and TRBJ2-3; 9 bases align to TRBD2. The CDR3 extends over 17 amino acids. Germline CDR1 and CDR2: SGHDN and FVKESK. The trim removed 4 bases at V and 5 bases at J, leaving 13 bases unmatched. The DNA for the CDR3 is TGTGCCAGCAGCCGATACCCGAGCGGGGGGCGTAAAGATACGCAGTATTTT. Residues: CASSRYPSGGRKDTQYF.

The CDR3 here is CASRVIGGGVQFF. In DNA form, the CDR3 reads TGTGCCAGCAGAGTTATAGGCGGGGGGGTCCAGTTCTTC. The chain couples TRBV11-2 to TRBJ2-1; 9 bases fit TRBD2. CDR3 length equals 13 residues. Germline V lookup: CDR1 SGHAT, CDR2 FQNNGV. The V gene end was trimmed by 6 bases and the J gene end by 13 bases; junction bases not matched to a gene: 10.

The rearrangement joins TRBV7-2 to TRBJ1-1; 7 nucleotides align to TRBD1. Per the germline V gene, CDR1 is SGHTA and CDR2 is FQGNSA. Germline trimming cut 7 bases from V and 3 bases from J; bases unmatched to any gene: 5. CDR3 length: 13 residues. The CDR3 protein is CASIIQGDTEAFF. As DNA, the CDR3 is TGTGCCAGCATCATTCAGGGGGACACTGAAGCTTTCTTT.